Listed here are 9 T cell receptor beta chains from one sample, sequenced in a study of molecular identifiers for immune sequencing clone quantification. TCRdb ran MiXCR on the PCR reads and lists one entry per CDR3 protein. This sample yields several thousand distinct CDR3 sequences, of which 33% are seen a single time; approximately 5% belongs to the top ten. Input material: naive CD8+ T cells from blood, with Jurkat cell RNA spiked in. The subset denotes: FACS-sorted CD8+CD4-CCR7+CD45RA+ naive T cells. These receptors were taken from a human donor in good health. Some libraries in this study had Jurkat cell RNA spiked in.

The table lists this clonotype with a few counts. This sequence joins TRBV20-1 and TRBJ2-7; the D gene is possibly TRBD1 (7 bases). Germline V lookup: CDR1 DFQATT, CDR2 SNEGSKA (reference sequence). CDR3 size: 14 residues. Trimming left V 6 bases short and J 0 bases short, with 15 bases between. The CDR3 region is CSARGASSSYEQYF. The CDR3 DNA sequence: TGCAGTGCCAGGGGGGCCTCAAGCTCCTACGAGCAGTACTTC.

About this clonotype: A much larger clone differs by one base, so this may be a read error. The V gene is TRBV7-9, the J gene TRBJ2-3; D is perhaps TRBD1 or TRBD2 (6 bases each). The CDR3 spans 13 residues. V was clipped by 6 bases and J by 7 bases, with 14 bases between them. The germline V gene has CDR1 SEHNR and CDR2 FQNEAQ (reference sequence). In DNA, the CDR3 is TGTGCCAGCAGTCCACAGGGAGGTAATACGCAGTATTTT. It specifies CASSPQGGNTQYF.

V usage is TRBV7-9 and J usage is TRBJ1-1, with D tentatively TRBD1 (5 bases). Germline lookup yields CDR1 SEHNR and CDR2 FQNEAQ (reference sequence). V was shortened by 5 bases and J by 5 bases, with 30 bases between the two germline ends. This CDR3 has 19 residues. For the CDR3, the DNA is TGTGCCAGCAGCACCACCCGCCATCGGCAGGGCCCTCTAGGGACTGAAGCTTTCTTT. This sequence encodes CASSTTRHRQGPLGTEAFF.

This sequence joins TRBV4-1 and TRBJ2-7, with D perhaps TRBD1 (5 bases). V gave up 3 bases and J gave up 4 bases, with 10 bases separating them. This CDR3 region has 13 residues. Germline V lookup: CDR1 MGHRA, CDR2 YSYEKL. The DNA of the CDR3 is TGCGCCAGCAGCCATTATCAGGGATACGAGCAGTACTTC. Translated, it gives CASSHYQGYEQYF.

The CDR3 protein is CASRRTAGVGQETQYF. The CDR3 coding sequence is TGTGCCAGCAGACGGACCGCGGGGGTCGGACAAGAGACCCAGTACTTC. The genes are TRBV6-5 and TRBJ2-5, with 7 bases that match TRBD2. The trim removed 6 bases at V and 2 bases at J, leaving 12 bases unmatched. The germline gives CDR1 MNHEY, CDR2 SVGAGI. The CDR3 has 16 amino acids.

This clonotype was observed a few times. The chain recombines TRBV7-9 with TRBJ1-4; no clear D gene. Germline CDR1 reads SEHNR; CDR2 reads FQNEAQ (reference sequence). Trimming took 2 bases from V and 1 from J, leaving 8 bases between them. This CDR3 region has 15 residues. CDR3 residues: CASSLRERTNEKLFF. The CDR3 DNA sequence: TGTGCCAGCAGCTTACGGGAAAGAACTAATGAAAAACTGTTTTTT.

The chain joins TRBV9 to TRBJ1-5, with D maybe TRBD1 (5 bases). Trimming took off 0 bases at V and 1 base at J, with 8 bases between the two ends. Germline values: CDR1 SGDLS, CDR2 YYNGEE. The CDR3 runs 15 residues. The CDR3: CASSVGGSSNQPQHF. Here the CDR3 DNA reads TGTGCCAGCAGCGTAGGGGGGTCGAGCAATCAGCCCCAGCATTTT.

This clonotype was observed a few times. The CDR3 loop reads CASSLGGSRVTDTQYF. The CDR3, as DNA: TGTGCCAGCAGCTTAGGAGGGAGCAGGGTCACAGATACGCAGTATTTT. This rearrangement joins TRBV28 to TRBJ2-3; weak D call: TRBD2 (6 bases). With 6 bases removed from V and 2 bases from J, the gap between germline ends came to 18 bases. This CDR3 contains 16 residues. CDR1 and CDR2 from the germline V gene are MDHEN and SYDVKM.

Only a few counts were recorded for this clonotype. This sequence joins TRBV9 and TRBJ2-3; the D call may be TRBD1 or TRBD2 (6 bases each). This CDR3 spans 15 amino acids. V gave up 1 base and J gave up 4 bases, with 13 bases separating them. Germline CDR1 is SGDLS and CDR2 is YYNGEE. The CDR3 DNA reads TGTGCCAGCAGCGTATGGGGGGCGGACCCAGATACGCAGTATTTT. It translates to CASSVWGADPDTQYF.